The 23 T cell receptor beta chains below come from one sample, sequenced in a study of T-cell memory formation after mild COVID-19. In TCRdb, the 5' RACE reads were re-called with MiXCR into one record per CDR3 protein. The data show about 280,000 distinct CDR3 sequences, 8% to 10% seen once. Sequencing was performed on PBMCs or a T cell subset sorted from them (not recorded which). These TCRs come from a man younger than 30 who had mild COVID-19 (a few samples of this study predate the infection). Cell type and time point are not known.

This clonotype was seen more than once but under ten times. This sequence joins TRBV6-6 and TRBJ1-6, with 7 bases that match TRBD1. The CDR3 has 17 residues. The ends lost 7 bases at V and 0 bases at J; junction bases unmatched: 9. Per the germline V gene, CDR1 is MNHNY and CDR2 is SVGAGI (reference sequence). This CDR3 is CASNDGQDFSYNSPLHF. The CDR3 DNA follows: TGTGCCAGCAATGACGGACAGGACTTCTCCTATAATTCACCCCTCCACTTT.

There are a few counts of this clonotype. The rearrangement links TRBV20-1 to TRBJ1-5; D may be TRBD1 (5 bases). V lost 1 base and J 1 base, leaving 11 bases between the germline ends. There are 15 residues in the CDR3. CDR1 and CDR2 (germline): DFQATT, SNEGSKA (reference sequence). The CDR3 bases are TGCAGTGCTAGAGTAGGGGACCCAAGCAATCAGCCCCAGCATTTT. Encoded protein: CSARVGDPSNQPQHF.

This chain joins TRBV7-3 and TRBJ2-5; D unresolved. Germline CDR1 and CDR2: SGHTA and FQGTGA. The V gene lost 5 bases and the J gene lost 9 bases, with 13 bases spanning the gap. The CDR3 runs 12 residues. The CDR3: CASSHPRGPQYF. As DNA, the CDR3 is TGTGCCAGCAGCCACCCTCGCGGACCCCAGTACTTC.

V usage is TRBV27 and J usage is TRBJ1-5; 7 nucleotides agree with TRBD1. CDR1 and CDR2 from the germline V gene are MNHEY and SMNVEV (reference sequence). The CDR3 runs to 16 residues. V gave up 6 bases and J gave up 3 bases; unmatched junction bases: 11. In nucleotides, the CDR3 is TGTGCCAGCAGACCACTGGGACAGCACTACAATCAGCCCCAGCATTTT. Its translation: CASRPLGQHYNQPQHF.

This clonotype turned up a few times. V and J are TRBV5-1 and TRBJ2-5; a possible D gene is TRBD2 (7 bases). Germline V gene sequence: CDR1 SGHRS, CDR2 YFSETQ. V gave up 4 bases and J gave up 5 bases, with 21 bases separating them. The CDR3 runs 16 residues. CDR3 nucleotide sequence: TGCGCCAGCAGCCCTATTGGTAGGGGGGGCCATGAGACCCAGTACTTC. Translating it yields CASSPIGRGGHETQYF.

This clonotype was seen only a few times. The chain couples TRBV11-2 to TRBJ1-3, with D possibly matching TRBD1 (5 bases). Trimming stripped 3 bases from V and 4 bases from J, with 13 bases between. This CDR3 region has 15 residues. Germline lookup yields CDR1 SGHAT and CDR2 FQNNGV. Here the CDR3 reads CASSFSRGSGNTIYF. The CDR3 nucleotides read TGTGCCAGCAGCTTTTCGCGGGGCTCCGGAAACACCATATATTTT.

This clonotype has just a few counts. V and J are TRBV29-1 and TRBJ2-2; D might be TRBD2 (6 bases). This CDR3 has 12 amino acids. Germline V CDR1 and CDR2: SQVTM, ANQGSEA. As DNA, the CDR3 is TGCAGTTCGGGGGATAACACCGGGGAGCTGTTTTTT. Translated, it gives CSSGDNTGELFF.

V gene TRBV6-2 or TRBV6-3 combines with J gene TRBJ2-3, with D maybe TRBD1 (5 bases). Germline CDR1 is MNHEY and CDR2 is SVGEGT. V lost 7 bases and J lost 4, with 15 bases in between. This CDR3 is built from 14 residues. The CDR3 is CASTKTVPADTQYF. CDR3 nucleotide sequence: TGTGCCAGCACCAAGACAGTTCCGGCAGATACGCAGTATTTT.

Many counts were recorded for this clonotype. V gene TRBV7-2 combines with J gene TRBJ1-2; 10 positions match TRBD1. Germline CDR1 reads SGHTA; CDR2 reads FQGNSA. V trimming: 5 bases; J trimming: 4 bases; junction bases outside the gene matches: 4. There are 14 residues in the CDR3. The CDR3 sequence is CASSARDRGYGYTF. The CDR3 bases are TGTGCCAGCAGCGCCCGGGACAGGGGCTATGGCTACACCTTC.

This clonotype was seen a handful of times. This chain joins TRBV11-2 and TRBJ1-2; D gene ambiguous. CDR1 and CDR2 from the germline V gene are SGHAT and FQNNGV. The V gene lost 1 base and the J gene lost 2 bases, with 5 bases spanning the gap. The CDR3 is made up of 13 amino acids. The CDR3 nucleotides are TGTGCCAGCAGCTTAGCTCCGAACTATGGCTACACCTTC. Its translation: CASSLAPNYGYTF.

The V call is TRBV6-5, the J call TRBJ2-7; D gene unclear. The CDR3 totals 13 residues. Trimming took 2 bases from V and 1 from J, leaving 6 bases between them. Germline V lookup: CDR1 MNHEY, CDR2 SVGAGI. The DNA for the CDR3 is TGTGCCAGCAGTTACGGGCCATCCTACGAGCAGTACTTC. Translation: CASSYGPSYEQYF.

This clonotype appeared many times. The rearrangement joins TRBV27 to TRBJ2-6; D unresolved. Between the trimmed V and J ends, which lost 1 base and 2 bases, there was a span of 9 bases. Germline assignment: CDR1 MNHEY and CDR2 SMNVEV (reference sequence). This CDR3 is built from 16 residues. The CDR3, as DNA: TGTGCCAGCAGTTTATGGGCTTCCCCTGGGGCCAACGTCCTGACTTTC. Its translation: CASSLWASPGANVLTF. The entire variable domain, with the rest obtained from reference TRBV27 and TRBJ2-6, is as follows: EAQVTQNPRYLITVTGKKLTVTCSQNMNHEYMSWYRQDPGLGLRQIYYSMNVEVTDKGDVPEGYKVSRKEKRNFPLILESPSPNQTSLYFCASSLWASPGANVLTFGAGSRLTVL.

This clonotype showed up just a few times. The chain uses TRBV5-4 and TRBJ2-1, with 13 bases aligning to TRBD2. The CDR3 consists of 20 residues. V lost 3 bases, J lost 7 bases, and 19 bases stayed unmatched. Germline V gene sequence: CDR1 SGHNT, CDR2 YYREEE (reference sequence). CDR3 sequence: CASSSVFLGGGTSGVNEQFF. CDR3 sequence (DNA): TGTGCCAGCAGCTCGGTATTTTTGGGGGGAGGGACTAGCGGGGTGAATGAGCAGTTCTTC.

This clonotype has only a few counts. V gene TRBV4-1 combines with J gene TRBJ1-1; D not resolved. CDR1 and CDR2 (germline): MGHRA, YSYEKL. There are 14 residues in the CDR3. V was cut by 2 bases and J by 1 base, with 8 bases left in between. The CDR3 nucleotides are TGCGCCAGCAGCCAACCGAGAGAGAACACTGAAGCTTTCTTT. This gives the protein CASSQPRENTEAFF.

This clonotype was counted between two and nine times. The J gene is TRBJ1-2, the V gene TRBV12-3 or TRBV12-4; no definite D call. Deletions cut 3 bases from V and 4 bases from J, with 12 bases between. The CDR3 is made up of 14 amino acids. CDR3 sequence reads: CASSFAADFYGYTF. DNA of the CDR3: TGTGCCAGCAGTTTCGCGGCAGACTTCTATGGCTACACCTTC.

This clonotype was found a few times. The chain combines TRBV15 with TRBJ2-1; no definite D call. In germline, CDR1 is LNHNV, CDR2 YYDKDF (reference sequence). The V and J ends lost 1 base and 6 bases respectively, with 10 bases between them. This CDR3 comprises 14 residues. CDR3: CATSRALGRNEQFF. The CDR3 DNA reads as TGTGCCACCAGCAGAGCCCTCGGACGCAATGAGCAGTTCTTC. Variable domain in full (rest from reference TRBV15 and TRBJ2-1): DAMVIQNPRYQVTQFGKPVTLSCSQTLNHNVMYWYQQKSSQAPKLLFHYYDKDFNNEADTPDNFQSRRPNTSFCFLDIRSPGLGDTAMYLCATSRALGRNEQFFGPGTRLTVL.

This clonotype was counted a few times. The chain joins TRBV6-5 to TRBJ1-2; 10 nucleotides line up with TRBD1. Germline-derived CDR1 and CDR2 are MNHEY and SVGAGI. V dropped 6 bases and J dropped 8; count of bases not matched to a gene: 6. This CDR3 has 13 residues. The DNA for the CDR3 is TGTGCCAGCAGGACAGGGGGCGCGTTAGGCTACACCTTC. This gives the protein CASRTGGALGYTF.

This clonotype showed up just a few times. The chain links TRBV10-3 to TRBJ1-2; D is unresolved. The ends were cut back, 0 bases at V and 6 bases at J, with 8 bases in the middle. The germline gives CDR1 ENHRY, CDR2 SYGVKD. The CDR3 spans 13 residues. CDR3: CAISESERNGYTF. The CDR3 DNA reads as TGTGCCATCAGTGAGTCGGAACGGAATGGCTACACCTTC.

This clonotype was picked up a small number of times. V gene TRBV5-1 combines with J gene TRBJ2-1, with 9 bases matching TRBD2. With V trimmed by 0 bases and J by 7 bases, 8 bases remained unmatched. CDR3 length equals 16 residues. Germline V gene data show CDR1 as SGHRS and CDR2 as YFSETQ. CDR3: CASSLALAGSWNEQFF. The CDR3 nucleotides read TGCGCCAGCAGCTTGGCCCTAGCGGGGTCTTGGAATGAGCAGTTCTTC.

CDR3 in amino acids: CASSLDRDGNIQYF. CDR3 nucleotides: TGTGCCAGCAGCCTCGACAGGGATGGAAACATTCAGTACTTC. V and J are TRBV6-5 and TRBJ2-4, with 7 positions matching TRBD1. The CDR3 totals 14 residues. Per germline, CDR1 MNHEY and CDR2 SVGAGI. The V segment lost 6 bases and the J segment 6 bases; nucleotides outside the gene matches: 8.

This rearrangement joins TRBV18 to TRBJ2-1; 9 positions match TRBD1. The germline V gene has CDR1 KGHSH and CDR2 LQKENI. The J segment lost 2 bases and the V segment lost 3 bases, leaving 5 bases of the junction unmatched. This CDR3 has 16 residues. The CDR3 reads CASSPETGGAYNEQFF. The CDR3 region has the DNA TGTGCCAGCTCACCGGAAACAGGGGGCGCCTACAATGAGCAGTTCTTC.

This clonotype came up a few times. The chain combines TRBV7-3 with TRBJ2-7, with D uncertain. From germline, CDR1 is SGHTA and CDR2 FQGTGA. This CDR3 is built from 13 residues. Between the trimmed V and J ends, which lost 5 bases and 6 bases, there was a span of 14 bases. CDR3 residues: CASSVHSGSEQYV. In nucleotides, the CDR3 is TGTGCCAGCAGCGTACATTCGGGTTCCGAGCAGTACGTC.

The chain combines TRBV6-5 with TRBJ1-1; D gene unclear. The CDR3 runs to 13 residues. The germline gives CDR1 MNHEY, CDR2 SVGAGI. Trimming stripped 5 bases from V and 3 bases from J, with 10 bases between. The CDR3 region has the DNA TGTGCCAGCAGTCCCCGGGAGTACACTGAAGCTTTCTTT. It translates to CASSPREYTEAFF.